This T cell receptor (beta chain) was recorded in a study of cytotoxic CD8 clonotypes in ibrutinib-treated CLL. Study conclusions and caveats: Clonality was elevated at ibrutinib response and had returned toward baseline at progression. In comparison with age-matched healthy donors, baseline clonality was higher and tracked circulating CD8+ T-cell counts.

To note about this clone: Its specificity is unknown.

The V end was cut by 5 bases, the J end by 0 bases, with 18 bases between. The CDR3 is 17 amino acids. Germline CDR1 and CDR2: LNHDA and SQIVND (reference sequence). Some clones are missing from TCRdb's copy, which holds only in-frame ones; the method was immunoSEQ multiplex PCR. The sample yields some 23,000 clones, 55% to 85% seen once. The receptor's source is a human donor with chronic lymphocytic leukemia. The chain couples TRBV19 to TRBJ2-3; D is perhaps TRBD1 (6 bases). Specimen: PBMCs, collected after 12 months of ibrutinib treatment. The CDR3 bases are TGTGCCAGTAGTGCTACCGGACAGATTTCTAGCACAGATACGCAGTATTTT. Translated, it gives CASSATGQISSTDTQYF. Using reference TRBV19 and TRBJ2-3 for the parts outside the CDR3, the full variable domain is DGGITQSPKYLFRKEGQNVTLSCEQNLNHDAMYWYRQDPGQGLRLIYYSQIVNDFQKGDIAEGYSVSREKKESFPLTVTSAQKNPTAFYLCASSATGQISSTDTQYFGPGTRLTVL.